Listed below are T cell receptor beta chains from one sample, sequenced in a study of T cell responses to AZD1222 COVID-19 vaccine. Repertoires were generated with immunoSEQ multiplex PCR, while TCRdb's copy carries only in-frame clones and drops some. The sample comprises about 140,000 clones, approximately 85% of which are singletons, and around 8% rests with the top ten. This specimen consisted of peripheral blood, obtained on day 0 of AZD1222 vaccination. The receptors originated from an adult in good health. CDR3s include the opening cysteine and the closing phenylalanine or tryptophan. The order of the fields is J gene, D gene, V gene, clone size, CDR3 protein, CDR3 DNA. D genes are given only for firm matches. Some rows mark clone size as missing; the rest say once, few, many or name a class of expanded clone.

j_gene: TRBJ1-4; d_gene: TRBD1; v_gene: TRBV6-5; abundance: .; CDR3aa: CASSYPSTGTNEKLFF; CDR3nt: TGTGCCAGCAGTTACCCTTCGACAGGGACTAATGAAAAACTGTTTTTT
j_gene: TRBJ2-4; d_gene: TRBD2; v_gene: TRBV19; abundance: .; CDR3aa: CASSSRWGGDIQYF; CDR3nt: TGTGCCAGTAGTAGCAGGTGGGGAGGGGACATTCAGTACTTC
j_gene: TRBJ1-5; d_gene: .; v_gene: TRBV2; abundance: .; CDR3aa: CASSPGPNQPQHF; CDR3nt: TGTGCCAGCAGCCCGGGCCCCAATCAGCCCCAGCATTTT
j_gene: TRBJ1-2; d_gene: .; v_gene: TRBV6-5; abundance: .; CDR3aa: CASFVVGGAPDGYTF; CDR3nt: TGTGCCAGTTTCGTCGTGGGGGGCGCACCCGATGGCTACACCTTC
j_gene: TRBJ1-5; d_gene: TRBD1; v_gene: TRBV7-8; abundance: .; CDR3aa: CASSFQGGNQPQHF; CDR3nt: TGTGCCAGCAGCTTTCAGGGGGGCAATCAGCCCCAGCATTTT
j_gene: TRBJ1-2; d_gene: .; v_gene: TRBV7-6; abundance: .; CDR3aa: CASSGGPGGYTF; CDR3nt: TGTGCCAGCAGCGGCGGTCCGGGTGGCTACACCTTC
j_gene: TRBJ1-4; d_gene: .; v_gene: TRBV11-2; abundance: .; CDR3aa: CASSLSYVDEKLFF; CDR3nt: TGTGCCAGCAGCTTAAGTTATGTAGATGAAAAACTGTTTTTT
j_gene: TRBJ2-7; d_gene: TRBD2; v_gene: TRBV10-3; abundance: few; CDR3aa: CAIRGGTSAYEQYF; CDR3nt: TGTGCCATCAGGGGGGGGACTAGCGCCTACGAGCAGTACTTC
j_gene: TRBJ1-2; d_gene: .; v_gene: TRBV6-5; abundance: .; CDR3aa: CASSYSRSLGGYTF; CDR3nt: TGTGCCAGCAGTTACTCCAGAAGTCTAGGAGGCTACACCTTC
j_gene: TRBJ2-2; d_gene: .; v_gene: TRBV10-1; abundance: .; CDR3aa: CASSESHTLRSGELFF; CDR3nt: TGCGCCAGCAGTGAGTCGCACACCTTGAGGTCCGGGGAGCTGTTTTTT
j_gene: TRBJ1-2; d_gene: TRBD1; v_gene: TRBV6-6; abundance: .; CDR3aa: CASSEIGQGDGYTF; CDR3nt: TGTGCCAGCAGTGAGATTGGACAGGGGGATGGCTACACCTTC
j_gene: TRBJ1-3; d_gene: .; v_gene: TRBV23-1; abundance: once; CDR3aa: CASILLRVLGNTIYF; CDR3nt: TGCGCCAGCATTCTCCTCCGGGTCCTTGGAAACACCATATATTTT
j_gene: TRBJ1-1; d_gene: .; v_gene: TRBV12-3/TRBV12-4; abundance: .; CDR3aa: CASSLAGNTEAFF; CDR3nt: TGTGCCAGCAGTTTAGCGGGGAACACTGAAGCTTTCTTT
j_gene: TRBJ1-3; d_gene: TRBD1; v_gene: TRBV4-2; abundance: once; CDR3aa: CASSQGQGGALGNTIYF; CDR3nt: TGTGCCAGCAGCCAAGGCCAGGGGGGGGCGCTTGGAAACACCATATATTTT
j_gene: TRBJ1-5; d_gene: TRBD1; v_gene: TRBV2; abundance: .; CDR3aa: CASRSGGGQPQHF; CDR3nt: TGTGCCAGCAGGTCAGGGGGCGGTCAGCCCCAGCATTTT
j_gene: TRBJ1-3; d_gene: .; v_gene: TRBV18; abundance: .; CDR3aa: CASSPLPGSPQTGNTIYF; CDR3nt: TGTGCCAGCTCACCATTACCCGGCAGTCCCCAGACTGGAAACACCATATATTTT
j_gene: TRBJ1-2; d_gene: .; v_gene: TRBV5-1; abundance: .; CDR3aa: CASSPGANYGYTF; CDR3nt: TGCGCCAGCAGCCCGGGAGCTAACTATGGCTACACCTTC
j_gene: TRBJ2-3; d_gene: TRBD2; v_gene: TRBV4-2; abundance: .; CDR3aa: CASSADGGFGTDTQYF; CDR3nt: TGTGCCAGCAGTGCAGACGGGGGGTTTGGTACAGATACGCAGTATTTT
j_gene: TRBJ2-1; d_gene: .; v_gene: TRBV7-9; abundance: .; CDR3aa: CASSWGRPEQFF; CDR3nt: TGTGCCAGCAGCTGGGGACGGCCTGAGCAGTTCTTC
j_gene: TRBJ2-5; d_gene: .; v_gene: TRBV12-5; abundance: .; CDR3aa: CASEGERAGSETQYF; CDR3nt: TGTGCTAGTGAGGGAGAAAGAGCAGGAAGTGAGACCCAGTACTTC
j_gene: TRBJ1-4; d_gene: .; v_gene: TRBV18; abundance: .; CDR3aa: CASSPGANEKLFF; CDR3nt: TGTGCCAGCTCACCGGGAGCTAATGAAAAACTGTTTTTT
j_gene: TRBJ1-1; d_gene: TRBD1; v_gene: TRBV6-6; abundance: .; CDR3aa: CASSLTGDPEAFF; CDR3nt: TGTGCCAGCAGCCTAACAGGGGACCCTGAAGCTTTCTTT
j_gene: TRBJ1-1; d_gene: TRBD1; v_gene: TRBV11-3; abundance: .; CDR3aa: CASSPGQGGNTEAFF; CDR3nt: TGTGCCAGCAGCCCCGGACAGGGAGGGAACACTGAAGCTTTCTTT
j_gene: TRBJ2-2; d_gene: .; v_gene: TRBV5-1; abundance: .; CDR3aa: CASSRAQNTGELFF; CDR3nt: TGCGCCAGCAGCAGGGCGCAGAACACCGGGGAGCTGTTTTTT
j_gene: TRBJ1-1; d_gene: .; v_gene: TRBV4-2; abundance: .; CDR3aa: CASSQDVARTGNTEAFF; CDR3nt: TGTGCCAGCAGCCAAGACGTGGCCAGGACGGGGAACACTGAAGCTTTCTTT
j_gene: TRBJ2-2; d_gene: .; v_gene: TRBV5-1; abundance: few; CDR3aa: CASSLANTGELFF; CDR3nt: TGCGCCAGCAGCTTGGCGAACACCGGGGAGCTGTTTTTT
j_gene: TRBJ2-1; d_gene: .; v_gene: TRBV30; abundance: .; CDR3aa: CAWNADTMRQFF; CDR3nt: TGTGCCTGGAACGCGGATACAATGAGGCAGTTCTTC
j_gene: TRBJ2-1; d_gene: TRBD1; v_gene: TRBV9; abundance: .; CDR3aa: CASSPTTGGKDEQFF; CDR3nt: TGTGCCAGCAGCCCCACCACAGGGGGCAAAGATGAGCAGTTCTTC
j_gene: TRBJ2-1; d_gene: .; v_gene: TRBV11-3; abundance: .; CDR3aa: CASSLGGTAYNEQFF; CDR3nt: TGTGCCAGCAGCTTGGGAGGGACAGCCTACAATGAGCAGTTCTTC
j_gene: TRBJ1-1; d_gene: .; v_gene: TRBV10-2; abundance: .; CDR3aa: CASSKGNTEAFF; CDR3nt: TGCGCCAGCAGCAAGGGGAACACTGAAGCTTTCTTT
j_gene: TRBJ2-2; d_gene: .; v_gene: TRBV24-1; abundance: .; CDR3aa: CATGPVGDTGELFF; CDR3nt: TGTGCCACCGGCCCCGTGGGAGACACCGGGGAGCTGTTTTTT
j_gene: TRBJ2-7; d_gene: TRBD2; v_gene: TRBV28; abundance: .; CDR3aa: CASSLRLGTSGYSYEQYF; CDR3nt: TGTGCCAGCAGTTTACGCCTAGGGACTAGCGGGTACTCCTACGAGCAGTACTTC